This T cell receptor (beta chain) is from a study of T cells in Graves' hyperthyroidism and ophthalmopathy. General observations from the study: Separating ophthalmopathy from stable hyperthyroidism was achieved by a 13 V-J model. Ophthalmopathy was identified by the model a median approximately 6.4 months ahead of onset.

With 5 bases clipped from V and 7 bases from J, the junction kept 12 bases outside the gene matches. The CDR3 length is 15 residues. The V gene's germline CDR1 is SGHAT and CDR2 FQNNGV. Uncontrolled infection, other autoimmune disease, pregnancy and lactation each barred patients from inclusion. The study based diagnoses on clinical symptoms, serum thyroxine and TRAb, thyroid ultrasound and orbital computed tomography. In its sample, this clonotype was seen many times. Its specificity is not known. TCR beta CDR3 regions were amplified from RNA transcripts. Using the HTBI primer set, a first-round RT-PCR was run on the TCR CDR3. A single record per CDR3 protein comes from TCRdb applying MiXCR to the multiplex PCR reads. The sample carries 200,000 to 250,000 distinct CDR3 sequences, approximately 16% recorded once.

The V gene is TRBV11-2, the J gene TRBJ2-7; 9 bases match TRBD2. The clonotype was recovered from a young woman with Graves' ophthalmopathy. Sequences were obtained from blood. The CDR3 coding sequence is TGTGCCAGCAGCCCGCAGCGGGAGGTGGCGCTTGAGCAGTACTTC. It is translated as CASSPQREVALEQYF.